This T cell receptor beta chain stems from a study of CD8+ T cells in alopecia areata. About the study: Treatment ran 6 to 18 months, with 6 months of follow-up afterward. Study results and caveats: Normal scalp had lower clonality than lesional scalp, with alopecia totalis/universalis lesions showing this most strongly.

Patients with alopecia areata provided lesional scalp punch biopsies as well as peripheral blood. After removal of 2 bases from V and 2 bases from J, the junction contained 6 bases not matched to a gene. Germline V gene sequence: CDR1 GTSNPN, CDR2 SVGIG (reference sequence). There are 15 residues in the CDR3. With regard to this clone: Its antigen is not known.

The sequencing template was cDNA reverse transcribed from extracted RNA. Libraries were prepared by immunoSEQ multiplex PCR; TCRdb keeps only in-frame clonotypes and omits some of them. The data contain around 250,000 clones, about 68% of them singletons. The input for sequencing was CD4+ T cells sorted from blood, taken at week 0. V gene TRBV30 combines with J gene TRBJ2-5, with 9 bases lining up with TRBD2. This receptor was identified in a human donor with alopecia areata. CDR3 DNA: TGTGCCTGGAGTCCCTCAGCGGGGGGACAAGAGACCCAGTACTTC. Encoded protein: CAWSPSAGGQETQYF.